The 15 T cell receptor beta chains given below trace back to one sample, sequenced in a study of T cells after yellow fever vaccination. Via MiXCR, TCRdb re-called the 5' RACE reads, giving one row per CDR3 protein. The table records just under 600,000 distinct CDR3 sequences, roughly 12% of them present only once. This specimen consisted of PBMCs, obtained on the day of the yellow fever booster vaccination. Receptor source: a man aged 25 to 45 who received the YFV17D yellow fever vaccine.

This clonotype was detected only a few times. The chain employs TRBV19 and TRBJ2-1; 7 bases map to TRBD2. The V segment lost 3 bases and the J segment 0 bases; nucleotides outside the gene matches: 5. There are 16 residues in the CDR3. Germline CDR1 reads LNHDA; CDR2 reads SQIVND (reference sequence). CDR3 bases: TGTGCCAGTAGTATGGGCCGCGGGAGCTCCTACAATGAGCAGTTCTTC. This encodes CASSMGRGSSYNEQFF.

The V call is TRBV29-1, the J call TRBJ1-1; D unclear. This CDR3 is 12 amino acids long. V shed 7 bases and J shed 0 bases, with 9 bases lying between them. The V gene's germline CDR1 is SQVTM and CDR2 ANQGSEA. CDR3 region: CSGEQMNTEAFF. The CDR3 nucleotides are TGCAGCGGGGAACAGATGAACACTGAAGCTTTCTTT.

V and J are TRBV20-1 and TRBJ1-1; D is unclear. Germline CDR1 reads DFQATT; CDR2 reads SNEGSKA (reference sequence). The CDR3 runs to 14 residues. V lost 6 bases, J lost 1 base, and 15 bases lay in between. The DNA of the CDR3 is TGCAGTGCCAGCATTAGTGAGGCGAACACTGAAGCTTTCTTT. It translates to CSASISEANTEAFF.

This clonotype showed up many times. This chain uses TRBV7-2 with TRBJ2-5; 9 bases agree with TRBD2. V was clipped by 5 bases and J by 4 bases; unmatched bases: 14. This CDR3 region has 17 residues. CDR1 and CDR2 from the germline V gene are SGHTA and FQGNSA. CDR3 amino acids: CASSPRLSGSGVETQYF. As DNA, the CDR3 is TGTGCCAGCAGCCCCCGGCTTAGCGGGAGTGGGGTAGAGACCCAGTACTTC. Variable domain in full (rest from reference TRBV7-2 and TRBJ2-5): GAGVSQSPSNKVTEKGKDVELRCDPISGHTALYWYRQSLGQGLEFLIYFQGNSAPDKSGLPSDRFSAERTGGSVSTLTIQRTQQEDSAVYLCASSPRLSGSGVETQYFGPGTRLLVL.

This chain joins TRBV9 and TRBJ2-4; TRBD2 might be the D (6 bases). The CDR3 is made up of 13 amino acids. Trimming cost V 4 bases and J 12 bases, with 17 bases left between them. Germline assignment: CDR1 SGDLS and CDR2 YYNGEE. The CDR3 coding sequence is TGTGCCAGCAGCCCTCGGGACTCAAAGGATCAGTACTTC. This codes for CASSPRDSKDQYF. Combining the CDR3 with reference TRBV9 and TRBJ2-4 gives the whole variable domain DSGVTQTPKHLITATGQRVTLRCSPRSGDLSVYWYQQSLDQGLQFLIQYYNGEERAKGNILERFSAQQFPDLHSELNLSSLELGDSALYFCASSPRDSKDQYFGAGTRLSVL.

This clonotype was detected ten times or more. The V gene is TRBV20-1, the J gene TRBJ2-3; possibly TRBD1 or TRBD2 for D (5 bases each). The ends were cut back, 6 bases at V and 4 bases at J, with 17 bases in the middle. This CDR3 contains 14 residues. Germline CDR1 is DFQATT and CDR2 is SNEGSKA (reference sequence). CDR3: CSAKTGPEADTQYF. DNA for the CDR3: TGCAGTGCGAAGACGGGGCCGGAGGCAGATACGCAGTATTTT.

This clonotype appeared a few times. The rearrangement links TRBV20-1 to TRBJ1-2; D ambiguous. CDR3 length: 12 amino acids. Germline V gives CDR1 DFQATT, CDR2 SNEGSKA (reference sequence). Trimming removed 2 bases from V and 4 bases from J, with 8 bases in between. CDR3 sequence: CSARLGSYGYTF. CDR3 DNA: TGCAGTGCTAGACTGGGTAGCTATGGCTACACCTTC.

The V and J genes are TRBV6-1 and TRBJ1-1; D gene ambiguous. CDR1 and CDR2 from the germline V gene are MNHNS and SASEGT. V was trimmed by 4 bases and J by 5 bases, leaving 20 bases between them. This CDR3 is 16 amino acids long. The CDR3 region is CASSGEPGRWETEAFF. The CDR3 DNA sequence: TGTGCCAGCAGTGGAGAACCCGGGAGGTGGGAGACTGAAGCTTTCTTT.

The chain joins TRBV7-8 to TRBJ2-2; weak D call: TRBD1 (6 bases). This CDR3 is 15 amino acids long. The V gene lost 3 bases and the J gene lost 7 bases, with 15 bases spanning the gap. Germline loops: CDR1 SGHVS, CDR2 FQNEAQ. Here the CDR3 reads CASSFPTGSNGELFF. The CDR3 DNA reads TGTGCCAGCAGCTTCCCGACAGGTTCCAACGGGGAGCTGTTTTTT. The full variable domain, rest sourced from reference TRBV7-8 and TRBJ2-2, is GAGVSQSPRYKVAKRGQDVALRCDPISGHVSLFWYQQALGQGPEFLTYFQNEAQLDKSGLPSDRFFAERPEGSVSTLKIQRTQQEDSAVYLCASSFPTGSNGELFFGEGSRLTVL.

CDR3 residues: CASRVGGLAETQYF. Here the CDR3 DNA reads TGTGCCAGCAGGGTCGGGGGATTAGCGGAGACCCAGTACTTC. This chain joins TRBV6-1 and TRBJ2-5; possibly TRBD2 for D (6 bases). From germline, CDR1 is MNHNS and CDR2 SASEGT. Trimming left V 6 bases short and J 5 bases short, with 16 bases between. CDR3 length equals 14 residues.

V usage is TRBV7-2 and J usage is TRBJ2-5; no definite D call. V was trimmed by 5 bases and J by 4 bases, leaving 14 bases between them. The V gene's germline CDR1 is SGHTA and CDR2 FQGNSA. The CDR3 length is 14 residues. The chain's CDR3 is CASSPPRRVETQYF. In nucleotides, the CDR3 is TGTGCCAGCAGCCCTCCCCGCCGGGTAGAGACCCAGTACTTC.

This clonotype has just a few counts. V and J are TRBV19 and TRBJ1-6, with D possibly TRBD1 on 5 matching bases. The germline V gene has CDR1 LNHDA and CDR2 SQIVND (reference sequence). Trimming cost V 10 bases and J 10 bases, with 14 bases left between them. The CDR3 covers 12 residues. The CDR3 spells CATRGLISPLHF. CDR3 coding DNA: TGTGCCACAAGGGGTCTGATATCACCCCTCCACTTT. The full variable domain, in which reference TRBV19 and TRBJ1-6 provide the parts outside the CDR3, is DGGITQSPKYLFRKEGQNVTLSCEQNLNHDAMYWYRQDPGQGLRLIYYSQIVNDFQKGDIAEGYSVSREKKESFPLTVTSAQKNPTAFYLCATRGLISPLHFGNGTRLTVT.

This clonotype has just a few counts. The chain is built from TRBV4-3 and TRBJ1-2, with no clear D. The V and J ends lost 3 bases and 5 bases respectively, with 16 bases between them. Germline CDR1 LGHNA, CDR2 YSLEER. There are 15 residues in the CDR3. The DNA of the CDR3 is TGCGCCAGCAGCCAGCAACGGGCCGGGGAATATGGCTACACCTTC. This translates into CASSQQRAGEYGYTF.

This clonotype came up many times. The V gene is TRBV12-3 or TRBV12-4, the J gene TRBJ2-5; tentatively, D is TRBD1 (7 bases). There are 13 residues in the CDR3. V lost 7 bases to trimming and J lost 5 bases, with 14 bases between them. CDR3 region: CASNPTGRETQYF. As DNA, the CDR3 is TGTGCCAGCAACCCGACAGGGAGGGAGACCCAGTACTTC.

This clonotype was counted between two and nine times. This sequence joins TRBV6-5 and TRBJ1-6; D gene uncertain. Looked up from germline, CDR1 is MNHEY and CDR2 is SVGAGI. V gave up 0 bases and J gave up 6 bases, with 6 bases separating them. This CDR3 has 14 residues. The CDR3 reads CASSYSYGNSPLHF. The CDR3 nucleotides read TGTGCCAGCAGTTACTCGTATGGTAATTCACCCCTCCACTTT.